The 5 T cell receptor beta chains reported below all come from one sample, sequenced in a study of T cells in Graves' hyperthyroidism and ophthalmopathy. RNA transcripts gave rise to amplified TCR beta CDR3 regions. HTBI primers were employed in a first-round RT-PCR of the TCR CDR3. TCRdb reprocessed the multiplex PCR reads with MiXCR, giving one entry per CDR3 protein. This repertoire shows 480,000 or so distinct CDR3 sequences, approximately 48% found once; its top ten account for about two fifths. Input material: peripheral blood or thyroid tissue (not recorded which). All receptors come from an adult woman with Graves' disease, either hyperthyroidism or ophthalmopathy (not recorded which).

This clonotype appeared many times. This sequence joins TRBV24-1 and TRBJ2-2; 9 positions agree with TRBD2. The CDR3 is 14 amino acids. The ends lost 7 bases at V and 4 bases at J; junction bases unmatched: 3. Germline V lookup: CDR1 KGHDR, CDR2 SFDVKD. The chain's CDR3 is CATSAGGSTGELFF. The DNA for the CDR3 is TGTGCCACCAGCGCGGGAGGGTCCACCGGGGAGCTGTTTTTT.

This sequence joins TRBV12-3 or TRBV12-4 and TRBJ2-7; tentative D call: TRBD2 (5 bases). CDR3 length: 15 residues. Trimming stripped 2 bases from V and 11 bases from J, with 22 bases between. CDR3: CASSLSFYRAVPKYF. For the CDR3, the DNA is TGTGCCAGCAGTTTATCGTTCTATAGAGCGGTACCCAAGTACTTC.

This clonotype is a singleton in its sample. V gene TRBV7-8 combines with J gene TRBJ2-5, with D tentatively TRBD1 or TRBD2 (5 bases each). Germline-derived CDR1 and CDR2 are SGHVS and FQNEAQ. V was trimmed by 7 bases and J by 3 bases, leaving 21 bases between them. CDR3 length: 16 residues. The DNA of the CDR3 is TGTGCCAGCAACTCCGGGTCGTACCTGGGGGAAGAGACCCAGTACTTC. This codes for CASNSGSYLGEETQYF.

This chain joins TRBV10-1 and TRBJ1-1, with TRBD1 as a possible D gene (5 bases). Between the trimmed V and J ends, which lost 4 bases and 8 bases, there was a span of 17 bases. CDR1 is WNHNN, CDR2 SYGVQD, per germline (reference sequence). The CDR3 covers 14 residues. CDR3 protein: CASSGSTGTREAFF. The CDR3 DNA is TGCGCCAGCAGTGGTTCGACCGGGACGAGGGAAGCTTTCTTT.

The CDR3 DNA reads TGTGCCACCAGGGGGTCCACTGAAGCTTTCTTT. Its protein product is CATRGSTEAFF. The chain couples TRBV15 to TRBJ1-1; D unclear. CDR3 length: 11 amino acids. The germline gives CDR1 LNHNV, CDR2 YYDKDF (reference sequence). The V gene lost 6 bases and the J gene lost 4 bases, with 6 bases spanning the gap.